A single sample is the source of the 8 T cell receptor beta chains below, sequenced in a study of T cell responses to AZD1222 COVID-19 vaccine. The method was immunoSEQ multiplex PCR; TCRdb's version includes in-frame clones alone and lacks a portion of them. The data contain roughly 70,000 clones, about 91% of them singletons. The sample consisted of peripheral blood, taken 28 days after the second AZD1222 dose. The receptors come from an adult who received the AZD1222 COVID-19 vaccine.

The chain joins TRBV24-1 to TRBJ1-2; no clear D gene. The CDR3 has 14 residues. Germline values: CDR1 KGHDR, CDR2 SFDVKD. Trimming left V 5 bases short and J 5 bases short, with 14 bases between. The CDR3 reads CATSATREGYGYTF. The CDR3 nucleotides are TGTGCCACCAGTGCGACTAGGGAGGGATATGGCTACACCTTC.

The CDR3 spells CASSLLSSPLHF. DNA of the CDR3: TGTGCCAGCAGTTTATTATCCTCTCCCCTCCACTTT. The chain recombines TRBV28 with TRBJ1-6, with unresolved D. Trimming stripped 1 base from V and 13 bases from J, with 8 bases between. The CDR3 sequence is 12 residues long. CDR1 is MDHEN and CDR2 is SYDVKM in the germline V gene.

In DNA form, the CDR3 reads TGTGCCAGCAGTTTGTCCGGACAGGGACGGCTTCCTGAAGCTTTCTTT. Translated, it gives CASSLSGQGRLPEAFF. The chain has TRBV6-5 and TRBJ1-1, with 8 positions matching TRBD1. In germline, CDR1 is MNHEY, CDR2 SVGAGI. The CDR3 is made up of 16 amino acids. Trimming cost V 4 bases and J 6 bases; bases outside gene matches: 13.

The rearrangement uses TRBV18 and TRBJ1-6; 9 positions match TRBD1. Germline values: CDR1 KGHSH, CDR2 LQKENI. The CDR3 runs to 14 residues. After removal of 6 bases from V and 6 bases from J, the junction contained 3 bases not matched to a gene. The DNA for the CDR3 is TGTGCCAGCTCCCTGGGACAGGGTAATTCACCCCTCCACTTT. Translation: CASSLGQGNSPLHF. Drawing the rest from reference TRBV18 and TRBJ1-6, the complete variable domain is NAGVMQNPRHLVRRRGQEARLRCSPMKGHSHVYWYRQLPEEGLKFMVYLQKENIIDESGMPKERFSAEFPKEGPSILRIQQVVRGDSAAYFCASSLGQGNSPLHFGNGTRLTVT.

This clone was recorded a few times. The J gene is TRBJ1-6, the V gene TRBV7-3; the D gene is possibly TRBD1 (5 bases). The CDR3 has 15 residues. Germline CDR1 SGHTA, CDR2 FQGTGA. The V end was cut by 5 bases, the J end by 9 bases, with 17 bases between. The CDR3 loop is CASSPVRGPPSPLHF. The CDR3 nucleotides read TGTGCCAGCAGCCCCGTTCGGGGACCCCCTTCACCCCTCCACTTT. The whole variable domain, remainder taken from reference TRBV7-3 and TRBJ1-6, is GAGVSQTPSNKVTEKGKYVELRCDPISGHTALYWYRQSLGQGPEFLIYFQGTGAADDSGLPNDRFFAVRPEGSVSTLKIQRTERGDSAVYLCASSPVRGPPSPLHFGNGTRLTVT.

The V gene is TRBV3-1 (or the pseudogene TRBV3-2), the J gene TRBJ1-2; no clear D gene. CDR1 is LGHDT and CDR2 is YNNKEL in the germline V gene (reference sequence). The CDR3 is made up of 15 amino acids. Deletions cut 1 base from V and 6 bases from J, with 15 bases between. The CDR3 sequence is CASSQGPNGGDGYTF. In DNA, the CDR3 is TGTGCCAGCAGCCAAGGACCCAACGGCGGGGATGGCTACACCTTC.

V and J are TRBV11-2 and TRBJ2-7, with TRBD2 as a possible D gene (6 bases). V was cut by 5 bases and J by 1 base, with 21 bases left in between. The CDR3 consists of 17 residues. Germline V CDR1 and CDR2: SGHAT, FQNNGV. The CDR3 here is CASSLGWGGANSYEQYF. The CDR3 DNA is TGTGCCAGCAGCCTGGGCTGGGGCGGGGCGAATTCCTACGAGCAGTACTTC.

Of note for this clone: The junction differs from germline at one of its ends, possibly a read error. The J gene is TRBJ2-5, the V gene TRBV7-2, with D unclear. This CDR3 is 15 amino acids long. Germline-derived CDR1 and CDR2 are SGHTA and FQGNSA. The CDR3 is CASSSGSYYQETQYF. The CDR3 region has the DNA TGTGCCAGCAGCTCAGGCAGCTACTACCAGGAGACCCAGTACTTC.